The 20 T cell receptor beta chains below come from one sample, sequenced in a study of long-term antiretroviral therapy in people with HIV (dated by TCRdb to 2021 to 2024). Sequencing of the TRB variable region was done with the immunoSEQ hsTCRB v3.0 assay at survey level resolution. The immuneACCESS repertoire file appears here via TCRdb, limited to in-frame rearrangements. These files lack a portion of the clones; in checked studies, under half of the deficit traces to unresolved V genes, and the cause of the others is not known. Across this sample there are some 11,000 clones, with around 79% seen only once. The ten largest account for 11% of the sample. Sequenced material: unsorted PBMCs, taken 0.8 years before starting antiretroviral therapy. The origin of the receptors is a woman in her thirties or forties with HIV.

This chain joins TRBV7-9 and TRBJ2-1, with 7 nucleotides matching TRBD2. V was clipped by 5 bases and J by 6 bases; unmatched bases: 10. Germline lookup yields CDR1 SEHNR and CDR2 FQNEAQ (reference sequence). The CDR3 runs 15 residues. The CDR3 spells CASSPAAGVGNEQFF. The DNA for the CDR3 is TGTGCCAGCAGCCCCGCCGCGGGAGTTGGCAATGAGCAGTTCTTC.

CDR3 DNA sequence: TGTGCCAGCAGCTTAGATCCCACCGGGGAGCTGTTTTTT. This codes for CASSLDPTGELFF. The rearrangement joins TRBV11-2 to TRBJ2-2; D is uncertain. Looked up from germline, CDR1 is SGHAT and CDR2 is FQNNGV. Trimming left V 0 bases short and J 4 bases short, with 3 bases between. The CDR3 is 13 residues long.

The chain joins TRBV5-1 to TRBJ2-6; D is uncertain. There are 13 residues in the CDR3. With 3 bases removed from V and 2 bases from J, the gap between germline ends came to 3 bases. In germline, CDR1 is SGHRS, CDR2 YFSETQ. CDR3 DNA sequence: TGCGCCAGCAGCTCAACTGGGGCCAACGTCCTGACTTTC. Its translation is CASSSTGANVLTF.

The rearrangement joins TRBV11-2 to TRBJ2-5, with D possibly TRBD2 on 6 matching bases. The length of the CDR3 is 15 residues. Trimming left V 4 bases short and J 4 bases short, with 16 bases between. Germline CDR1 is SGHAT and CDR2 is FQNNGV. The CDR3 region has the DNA TGTGCCAGCAGCTGGCCTGGCGGGGCGGGAGAGACCCAGTACTTC. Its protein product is CASSWPGGAGETQYF.

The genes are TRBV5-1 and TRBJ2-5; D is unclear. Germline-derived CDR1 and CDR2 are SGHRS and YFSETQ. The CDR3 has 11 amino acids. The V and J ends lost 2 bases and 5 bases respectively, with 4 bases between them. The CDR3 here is CASSFRETQYF. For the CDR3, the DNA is TGCGCCAGCAGCTTTCGGGAGACCCAGTACTTC.

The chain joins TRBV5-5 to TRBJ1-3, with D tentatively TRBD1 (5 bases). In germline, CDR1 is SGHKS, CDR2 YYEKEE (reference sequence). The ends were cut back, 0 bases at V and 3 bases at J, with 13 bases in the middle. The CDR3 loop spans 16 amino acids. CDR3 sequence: CASSLVLGGNGNTIYF. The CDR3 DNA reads TGTGCCAGCAGCTTGGTTCTGGGGGGTAATGGAAACACCATATATTTT.

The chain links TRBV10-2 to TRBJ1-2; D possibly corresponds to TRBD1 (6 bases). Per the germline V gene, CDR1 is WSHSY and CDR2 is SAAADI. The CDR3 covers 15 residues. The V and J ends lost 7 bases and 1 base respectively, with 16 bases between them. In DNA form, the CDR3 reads TGCGCCAGCACGGCACAGGGTGGGGTTAACTATGGCTACACCTTC. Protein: CASTAQGGVNYGYTF.

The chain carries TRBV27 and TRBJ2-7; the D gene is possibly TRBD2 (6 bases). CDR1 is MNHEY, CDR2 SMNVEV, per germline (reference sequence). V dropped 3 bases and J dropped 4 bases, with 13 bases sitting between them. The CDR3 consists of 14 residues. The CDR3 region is CASSFVGLLYEQYF. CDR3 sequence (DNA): TGTGCCAGCAGTTTCGTGGGACTCCTATACGAGCAGTACTTC.

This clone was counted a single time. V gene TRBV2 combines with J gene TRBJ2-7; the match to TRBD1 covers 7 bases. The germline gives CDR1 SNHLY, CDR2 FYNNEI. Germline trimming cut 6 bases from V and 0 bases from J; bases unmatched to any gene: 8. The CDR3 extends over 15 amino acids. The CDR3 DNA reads TGTGCCAGCAGGGAGACAGGGTGGGTCTCCTACGAGCAGTACTTC. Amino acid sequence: CASRETGWVSYEQYF.

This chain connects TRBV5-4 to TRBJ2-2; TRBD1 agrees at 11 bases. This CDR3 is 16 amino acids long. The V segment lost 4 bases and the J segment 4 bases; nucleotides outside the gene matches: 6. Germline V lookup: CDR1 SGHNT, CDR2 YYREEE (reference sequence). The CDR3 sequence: CASSIGQGAGTGELFF. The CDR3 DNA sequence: TGTGCCAGCAGCATCGGACAGGGGGCGGGCACCGGGGAGCTGTTTTTT.

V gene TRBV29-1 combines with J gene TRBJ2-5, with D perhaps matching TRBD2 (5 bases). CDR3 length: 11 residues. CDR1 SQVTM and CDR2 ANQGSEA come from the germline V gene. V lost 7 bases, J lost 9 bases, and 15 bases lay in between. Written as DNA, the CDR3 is TGCAGCGCGGATCCCGTGGAGGCCCAGTACTTC. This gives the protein CSADPVEAQYF. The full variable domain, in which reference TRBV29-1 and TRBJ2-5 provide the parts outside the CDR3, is SAVISQKPSRDICQRGTSLTIQCQVDSQVTMMFWYRQQPGQSLTLIATANQGSEATYESGFVIDKFPISRPNLTFSTLTVSNMSPEDSSIYLCSADPVEAQYFGPGTRLLVL.

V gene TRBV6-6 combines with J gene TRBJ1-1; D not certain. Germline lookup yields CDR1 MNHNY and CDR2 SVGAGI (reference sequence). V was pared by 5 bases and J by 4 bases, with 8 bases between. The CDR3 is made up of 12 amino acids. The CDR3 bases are TGTGCCAGCAGTCCCTGGATCACTGAAGCTTTCTTT. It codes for CASSPWITEAFF.

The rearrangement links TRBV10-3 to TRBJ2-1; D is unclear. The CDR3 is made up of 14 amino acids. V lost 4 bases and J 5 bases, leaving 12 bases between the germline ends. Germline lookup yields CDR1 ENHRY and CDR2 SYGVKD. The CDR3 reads CAISVSSNDNEQFF. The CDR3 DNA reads TGTGCCATCAGTGTAAGTAGCAACGACAATGAGCAGTTCTTC.

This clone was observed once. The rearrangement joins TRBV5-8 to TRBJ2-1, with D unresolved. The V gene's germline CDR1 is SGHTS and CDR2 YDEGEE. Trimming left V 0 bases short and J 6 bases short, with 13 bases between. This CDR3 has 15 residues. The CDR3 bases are TGTGCCAGCAGCTTGGGTTTAGGTGGGGTCAATGAGCAGTTCTTC. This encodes CASSLGLGGVNEQFF.

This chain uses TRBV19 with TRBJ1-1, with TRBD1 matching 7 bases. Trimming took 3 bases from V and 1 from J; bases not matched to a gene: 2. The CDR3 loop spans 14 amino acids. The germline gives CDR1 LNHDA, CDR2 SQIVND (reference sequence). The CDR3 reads CASSMTGKNTEAFF. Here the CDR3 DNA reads TGTGCCAGTAGTATGACAGGGAAGAACACTGAAGCTTTCTTT.

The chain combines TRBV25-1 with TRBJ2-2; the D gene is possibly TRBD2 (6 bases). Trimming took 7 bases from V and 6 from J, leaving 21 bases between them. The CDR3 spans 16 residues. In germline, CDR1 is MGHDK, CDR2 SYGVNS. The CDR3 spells CASTPSEGGWAGELFF. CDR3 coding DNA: TGTGCCAGCACCCCCTCCGAGGGAGGCTGGGCCGGGGAGCTGTTTTTT. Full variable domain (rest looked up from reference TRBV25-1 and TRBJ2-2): EADIYQTPRYLVIGTGKKITLECSQTMGHDKMYWYQQDPGMELHLIHYSYGVNSTEKGDLSSESTVSRIRTEHFPLTLESARPSHTSQYLCASTPSEGGWAGELFFGEGSRLTVL.

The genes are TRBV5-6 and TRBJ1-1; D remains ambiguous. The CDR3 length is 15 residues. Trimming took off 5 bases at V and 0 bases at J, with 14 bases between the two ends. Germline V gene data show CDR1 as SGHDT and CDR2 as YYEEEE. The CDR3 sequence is CASRTVPSMNTEAFF. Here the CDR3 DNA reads TGTGCCAGCAGGACCGTCCCGAGCATGAACACTGAAGCTTTCTTT.

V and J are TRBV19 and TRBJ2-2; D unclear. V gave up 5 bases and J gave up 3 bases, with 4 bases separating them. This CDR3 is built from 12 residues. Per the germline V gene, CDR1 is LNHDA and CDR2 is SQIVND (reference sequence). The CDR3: CASSGYTGELFF. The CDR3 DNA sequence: TGTGCCAGTAGTGGATACACCGGGGAGCTGTTTTTT.

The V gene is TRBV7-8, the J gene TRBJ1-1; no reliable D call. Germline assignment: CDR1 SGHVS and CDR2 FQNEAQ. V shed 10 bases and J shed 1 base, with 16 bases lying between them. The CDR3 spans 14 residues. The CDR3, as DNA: TGTGCCACAGCTCCTCGCGCAGGGAACACTGAAGCTTTCTTT. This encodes CATAPRAGNTEAFF. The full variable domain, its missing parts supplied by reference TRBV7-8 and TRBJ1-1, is GAGVSQSPRYKVAKRGQDVALRCDPISGHVSLFWYQQALGQGPEFLTYFQNEAQLDKSGLPSDRFFAERPEGSVSTLKIQRTQQEDSAVYLCATAPRAGNTEAFFGQGTRLTVV.

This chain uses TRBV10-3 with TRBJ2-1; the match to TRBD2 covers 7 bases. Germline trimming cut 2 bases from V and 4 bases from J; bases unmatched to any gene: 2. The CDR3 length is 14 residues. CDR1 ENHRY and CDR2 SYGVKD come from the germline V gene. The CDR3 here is CAISETSEYNEQFF. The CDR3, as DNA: TGTGCCATCAGTGAGACTAGCGAATACAATGAGCAGTTCTTC.